The 15 T cell receptor beta chains in this list originate from one sample, sequenced in a study of blood T cells in healthy people across ages. Alongside a J-beta primer mix, a sample-barcoded 5' primer served in a second PCR lasting about 7 to 11 cycles. TCRdb passed the 5' RACE reads through MiXCR, listing each CDR3 protein once. The repertoire includes about 780,000 distinct CDR3 sequences, about 46% of them detected once, and about a sixth sits in the top ten. Sequencing was carried out using blood. The receptor source for this set is an elderly man in good health.

This clonotype has just a few counts. The chain employs TRBV4-2 and TRBJ2-5; 8 bases map to TRBD2. The ends lost 4 bases at V and 5 bases at J; junction bases unmatched: 9. In germline, CDR1 is LGHNA, CDR2 YNFKEQ. This CDR3 is built from 15 residues. The CDR3 nucleotides read TGTGCCAGCAGCCCCAGCGGGAGAGGTGGGGAGACCCAGTACTTC. Translating it yields CASSPSGRGGETQYF.

This clonotype was seen a handful of times. The rearrangement links TRBV20-1 to TRBJ2-7, with D hard to call. The closer fit of TRBJ2-5 to the DNA end suggests the J call may be wrong. Germline CDR1 and CDR2: DFQATT and SNEGSKA (reference sequence). This CDR3 is 11 amino acids long. The CDR3 region is CSARNKATQYF. CDR3 bases: TGCAGTGCTAGGAACAAAGCGACCCAGTACTTC.

The chain carries TRBV4-3 and TRBJ2-3, with D perhaps matching TRBD2 (6 bases). Trimming removed 4 bases from V and 4 bases from J, with 9 bases in between. The CDR3 covers 13 residues. CDR1 is LGHNA and CDR2 is YSLEER in the germline V gene. The CDR3 protein is CASSRGESDTQYF. The CDR3 region has the DNA TGCGCCAGCAGCCGGGGGGAATCAGATACGCAGTATTTT.

The chain couples TRBV20-1 to TRBJ2-4; the match to TRBD2 covers 8 bases. The CDR3 runs to 13 residues. CDR1 DFQATT and CDR2 SNEGSKA come from the germline V gene (reference sequence). V trimming: 7 bases; J trimming: 13 bases; junction bases outside the gene matches: 15. The CDR3 is CSVPGLVENEQYF. The CDR3 bases are TGCAGTGTTCCGGGACTAGTGGAAAATGAGCAGTACTTC.

The chain carries TRBV29-1 and TRBJ1-4, with 7 bases fitting TRBD1. CDR1 and CDR2 (germline): SQVTM, ANQGSEA. The trim removed 4 bases at V and 8 bases at J, leaving 13 bases unmatched. The CDR3 contains 15 residues. The CDR3 spells CSVGSRRDSLEKLFF. CDR3 bases: TGCAGCGTTGGGAGCCGCCGGGACAGCTTAGAAAAACTGTTTTTT.

The chain couples TRBV12-3 or TRBV12-4 to TRBJ2-5, with D possibly TRBD2 on 5 matching bases. The J call could be wrong; TRBJ2-7 is a better fit for the DNA end. CDR3 size: 13 residues. CDR3 nucleotide sequence: TGTGCCAGCCTACCCACCTTGGGAGTCGAGCAGTACTTC. This encodes CASLPTLGVEQYF.

The chain has TRBV24-1 and TRBJ2-5; 8 nucleotides align to TRBD2. The ends lost 3 bases at V and 0 bases at J; junction bases unmatched: 5. Germline V gives CDR1 KGHDR, CDR2 SFDVKD. This CDR3 region has 16 residues. The DNA of the CDR3 is TGTGCCACCAGTGATGGGCCTAGCGGGTACCAAGAGACCCAGTACTTC. As protein: CATSDGPSGYQETQYF.

The genes are TRBV28 and TRBJ2-7, with D possibly being TRBD2 (5 bases). V lost 4 bases and J 0 bases, leaving 19 bases between the germline ends. The CDR3 has 17 amino acids. Germline V gene sequence: CDR1 MDHEN, CDR2 SYDVKM. CDR3 in amino acids: CASSSPLSQRSSYEQYF. The CDR3 DNA sequence: TGTGCCAGCAGTTCCCCTTTGAGCCAGCGGAGCTCCTACGAGCAGTACTTC.

This clonotype was observed a few times. This sequence joins TRBV5-6 and TRBJ2-3, with 7 bases that match TRBD1. The CDR3 runs 16 residues. Germline CDR1 reads SGHDT; CDR2 reads YYEEEE. V lost 4 bases to trimming and J lost 0 bases; unmatched junction nucleotides: 8. The CDR3 region is CASSVTGDPSTDTQYF. For the CDR3, the DNA is TGTGCCAGCAGCGTAACAGGGGACCCTAGCACAGATACGCAGTATTTT.

This clonotype has a single count. V gene TRBV11-1 combines with J gene TRBJ1-1; D unresolved. The CDR3 has 15 residues. Trimming left V 0 bases short and J 2 bases short, with 10 bases between. Germline values: CDR1 SGHAT, CDR2 FQDESV (reference sequence). CDR3 loop: CASSLALSPNTEAFF. The DNA for the CDR3 is TGTGCCAGCAGCTTAGCGCTCAGCCCAAACACTGAAGCTTTCTTT.

With respect to this clonotype: The junction departs from germline at one end; a sequencing error may be responsible. This chain joins TRBV12-3 or TRBV12-4 and TRBJ2-6; 7 positions agree with TRBD2. The CDR3 sequence is 16 residues long. This CDR3 is CASSLAGLTGANVLTF. The DNA for the CDR3 is TGTGCCAGCAGTTTAGCGGGACTAACTGGAGCCAACGTCCTGACTTTC.

This clonotype was counted only a few times. This chain joins TRBV20-1 and TRBJ2-2; TRBD2 agrees at 8 bases. The ends lost 4 bases at V and 7 bases at J; junction bases unmatched: 11. This CDR3 has 15 amino acids. The germline V gene encodes CDR1 DFQATT and CDR2 SNEGSKA (reference sequence). Here the CDR3 DNA reads TGCAGTGCTACCCGAGCGGGAGTATCTATCGGGGAGCTGTTTTTT. This codes for CSATRAGVSIGELFF.

The genes are TRBV7-2 and TRBJ1-6, with 8 nucleotides matching TRBD1. From germline, CDR1 is SGHTA and CDR2 FQGNSA. V was pared by 4 bases and J by 5 bases, with 4 bases of the junction left unmatched. CDR3 length: 15 residues. This CDR3 reads CASSSRQGNNSPLHF. The CDR3 DNA sequence: TGTGCCAGCAGCTCCAGACAGGGGAATAATTCACCCCTCCACTTT.

The genes are TRBV29-1 and TRBJ2-5; D is unresolved. Matching the DNA end better, TRBJ2-7 makes the J call doubtful. Germline CDR1 and CDR2: SQVTM and ANQGSEA. The CDR3 sequence is 11 residues long. The CDR3: CSVRIGYEQYF. In DNA form, the CDR3 reads TGCAGCGTGCGGATAGGCTACGAGCAGTACTTC.

This chain uses TRBV6-6 with TRBJ2-5, with D possibly being TRBD1 or TRBD2 (5 bases each). CDR3 size: 14 residues. The ends were cut back, 4 bases at V and 11 bases at J, with 20 bases in the middle. Germline CDR1 MNHNY, CDR2 SVGAGI (reference sequence). The CDR3 sequence: CASSSWDGLNEQYF. The CDR3 DNA follows: TGTGCCAGCAGTTCCTGGGACGGCCTCAATGAGCAGTACTTC.